A single TCR beta chain is shown here with its context. Its antigen is not known. The sample originates from a study of a mutant IDH1 vaccine in newly diagnosed glioma. About the research overall: The sex distribution of treated patients was roughly 62% male and roughly 40% female, with a mean age of around 43 years.

Clones were sequenced by immunoSEQ multiplex PCR, and TCRdb holds only the in-frame ones, with some missing. The repertoire holds around 65,000 clones, with 83% as singletons. Whole-study results and caveats: There seemed to be no relation between pseudoprogression and changes in top peripheral T cell clonotypes.

Time point reported: week 47, end of study. Each dose delivered 300 ug of mutant IDH1 20-mer peptide subcutaneously with imiquimod. The material was PBMCs, obtained from a glioma patient whose treatment included an IDH1 peptide vaccine. This receptor was taken from a man aged 25-45 years with glioma.

This CDR3 is CASTGVVYGYTF. The CDR3 region has the DNA TGTGCCAGTACCGGGGTTGTGTATGGCTACACCTTC. The chain is built from TRBV19 and TRBJ1-2; D ambiguous. Looked up from germline, CDR1 is LNHDA and CDR2 is SQIVND (reference sequence). The CDR3 is made up of 12 amino acids. V lost 7 bases and J 5 bases, leaving 11 bases between the germline ends.